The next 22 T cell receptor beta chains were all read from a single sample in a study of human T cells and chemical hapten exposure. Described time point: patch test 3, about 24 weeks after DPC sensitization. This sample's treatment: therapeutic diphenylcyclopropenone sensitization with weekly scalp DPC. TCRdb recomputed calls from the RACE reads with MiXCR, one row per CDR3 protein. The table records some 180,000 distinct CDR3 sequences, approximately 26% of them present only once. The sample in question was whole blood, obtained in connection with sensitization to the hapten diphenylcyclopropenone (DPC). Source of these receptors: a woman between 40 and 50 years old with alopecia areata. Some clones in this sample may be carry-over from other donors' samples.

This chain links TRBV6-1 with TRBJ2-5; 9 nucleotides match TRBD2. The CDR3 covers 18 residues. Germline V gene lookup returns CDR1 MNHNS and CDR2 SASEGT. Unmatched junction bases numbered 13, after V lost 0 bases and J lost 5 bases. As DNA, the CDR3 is TGTGCCAGCAGTGAAGCGCTGAGTAGCGGGAGTGCACGGGAGACCCAGTACTTC. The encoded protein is CASSEALSSGSARETQYF.

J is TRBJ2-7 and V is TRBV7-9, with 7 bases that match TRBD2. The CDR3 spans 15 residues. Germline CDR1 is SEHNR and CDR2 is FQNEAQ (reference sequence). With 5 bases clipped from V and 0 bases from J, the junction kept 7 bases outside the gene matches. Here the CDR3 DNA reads TGTGCCAGCAGCCCTCTAGCGGATCCCTCCTACGAGCAGTACTTC. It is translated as CASSPLADPSYEQYF.

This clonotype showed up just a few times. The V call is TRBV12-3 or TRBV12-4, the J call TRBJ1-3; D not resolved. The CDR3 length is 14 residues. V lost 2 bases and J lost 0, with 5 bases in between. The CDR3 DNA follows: TGTGCCAGCAGTTTAAGTTTCTCTGGAAACACCATATATTTT. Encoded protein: CASSLSFSGNTIYF.

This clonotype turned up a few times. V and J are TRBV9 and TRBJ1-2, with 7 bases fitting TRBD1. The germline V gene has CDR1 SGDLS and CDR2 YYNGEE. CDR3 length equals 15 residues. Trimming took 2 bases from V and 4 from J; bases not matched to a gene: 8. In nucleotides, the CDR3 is TGTGCCAGCAGCGTGGGAGGACAGGTGATCTATGGCTACACCTTC. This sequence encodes CASSVGGQVIYGYTF. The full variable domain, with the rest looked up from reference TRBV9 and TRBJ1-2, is DSGVTQTPKHLITATGQRVTLRCSPRSGDLSVYWYQQSLDQGLQFLIQYYNGEERAKGNILERFSAQQFPDLHSELNLSSLELGDSALYFCASSVGGQVIYGYTFGSGTRLTVV.

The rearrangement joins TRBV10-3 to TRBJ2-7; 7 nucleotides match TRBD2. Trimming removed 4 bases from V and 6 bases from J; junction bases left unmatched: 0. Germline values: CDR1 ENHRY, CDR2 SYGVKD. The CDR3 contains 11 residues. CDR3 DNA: TGTGCCATCAGTGGCGGGGGCGAGCAGTACTTC. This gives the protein CAISGGGEQYF.

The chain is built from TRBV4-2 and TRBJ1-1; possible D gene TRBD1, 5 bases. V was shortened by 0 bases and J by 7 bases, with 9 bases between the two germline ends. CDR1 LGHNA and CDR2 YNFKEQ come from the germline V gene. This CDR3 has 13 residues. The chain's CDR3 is CASSQDGADEAFF. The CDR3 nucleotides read TGTGCCAGCAGCCAAGATGGGGCTGATGAAGCTTTCTTT.

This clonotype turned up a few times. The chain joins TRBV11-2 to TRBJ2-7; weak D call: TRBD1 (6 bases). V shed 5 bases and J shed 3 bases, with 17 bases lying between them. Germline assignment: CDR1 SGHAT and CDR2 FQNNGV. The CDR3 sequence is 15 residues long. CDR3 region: CASSPNQGLVYEQYF. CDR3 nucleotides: TGTGCCAGCAGCCCCAACCAGGGGCTCGTCTACGAGCAGTACTTC.

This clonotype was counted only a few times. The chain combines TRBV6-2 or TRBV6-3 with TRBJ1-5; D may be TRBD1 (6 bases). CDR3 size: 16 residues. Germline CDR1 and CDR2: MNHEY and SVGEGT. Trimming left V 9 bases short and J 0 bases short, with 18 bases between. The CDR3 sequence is CASSGWDTYSNQPQHF. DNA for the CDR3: TGTGCCAGTTCGGGCTGGGACACATATAGCAATCAGCCCCAGCATTTT.

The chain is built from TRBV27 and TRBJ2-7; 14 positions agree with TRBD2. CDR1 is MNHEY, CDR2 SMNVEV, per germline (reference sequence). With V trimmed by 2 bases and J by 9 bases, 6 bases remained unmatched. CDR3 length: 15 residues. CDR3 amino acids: CASSLAGLAGGVQYF. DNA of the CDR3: TGTGCCAGCAGTTTAGCTGGACTAGCGGGAGGAGTGCAGTACTTC.

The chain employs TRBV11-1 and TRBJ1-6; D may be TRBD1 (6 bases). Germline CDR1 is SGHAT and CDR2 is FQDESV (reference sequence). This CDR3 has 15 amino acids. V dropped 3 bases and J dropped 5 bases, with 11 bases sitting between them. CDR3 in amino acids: CASSFGDTHNSPLHF. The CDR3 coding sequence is TGTGCCAGCAGCTTCGGGGACACCCATAATTCACCCCTCCACTTT.

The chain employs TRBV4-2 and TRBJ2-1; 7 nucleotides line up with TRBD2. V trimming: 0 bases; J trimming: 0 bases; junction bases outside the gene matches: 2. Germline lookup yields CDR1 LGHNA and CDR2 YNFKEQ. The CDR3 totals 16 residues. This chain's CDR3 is CASSQERTSSYNEQFF. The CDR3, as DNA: TGTGCCAGCAGCCAAGAACGGACTAGCTCCTACAATGAGCAGTTCTTC.

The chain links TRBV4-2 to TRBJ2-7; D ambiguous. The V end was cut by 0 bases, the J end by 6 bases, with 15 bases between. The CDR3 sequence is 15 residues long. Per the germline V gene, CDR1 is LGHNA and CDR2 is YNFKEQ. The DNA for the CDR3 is TGTGCCAGCAGCCAAGAGAACATGGGGTTTCCCGAGCAGTACTTC. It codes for CASSQENMGFPEQYF.

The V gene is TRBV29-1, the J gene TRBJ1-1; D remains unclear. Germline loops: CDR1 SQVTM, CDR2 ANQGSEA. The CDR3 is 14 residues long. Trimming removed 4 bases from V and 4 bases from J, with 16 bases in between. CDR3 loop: CSVGATNWGTEAFF. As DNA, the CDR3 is TGCAGCGTTGGGGCTACTAATTGGGGCACTGAAGCTTTCTTT.

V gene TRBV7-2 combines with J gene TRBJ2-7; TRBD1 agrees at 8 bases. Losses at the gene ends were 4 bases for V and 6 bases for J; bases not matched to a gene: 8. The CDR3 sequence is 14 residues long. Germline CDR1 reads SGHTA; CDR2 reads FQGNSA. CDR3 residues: CASSSQGASREQYF. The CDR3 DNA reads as TGTGCCAGCAGCTCCCAGGGGGCCTCGCGCGAGCAGTACTTC.

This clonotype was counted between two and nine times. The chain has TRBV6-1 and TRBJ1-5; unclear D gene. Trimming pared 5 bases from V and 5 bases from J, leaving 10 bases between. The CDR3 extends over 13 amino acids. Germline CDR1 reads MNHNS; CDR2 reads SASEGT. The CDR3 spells CASSKTPDQPQHF. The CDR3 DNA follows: TGTGCCAGCAGTAAAACCCCCGATCAGCCCCAGCATTTT.

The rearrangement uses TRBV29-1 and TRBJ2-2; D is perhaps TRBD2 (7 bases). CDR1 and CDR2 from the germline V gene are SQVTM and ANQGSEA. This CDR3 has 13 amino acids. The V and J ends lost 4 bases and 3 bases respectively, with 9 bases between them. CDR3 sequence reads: CSVGGGHTGELFF. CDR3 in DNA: TGCAGCGTTGGGGGGGGCCACACCGGGGAGCTGTTTTTT.

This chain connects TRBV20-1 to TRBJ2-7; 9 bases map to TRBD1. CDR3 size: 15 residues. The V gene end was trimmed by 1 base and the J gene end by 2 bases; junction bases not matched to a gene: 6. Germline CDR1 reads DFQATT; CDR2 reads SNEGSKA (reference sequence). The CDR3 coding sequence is TGCAGTGCTAGAGGAGCGACAGGGGGGGCCTACGAGCAGTACTTC. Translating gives CSARGATGGAYEQYF.

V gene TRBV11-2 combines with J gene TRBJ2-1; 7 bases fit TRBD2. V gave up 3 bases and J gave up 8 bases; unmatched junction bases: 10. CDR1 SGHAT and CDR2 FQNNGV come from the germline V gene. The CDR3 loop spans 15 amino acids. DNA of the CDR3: TGTGCCAGCAGCTTTATAAGCGGGAACTCGGATGAGCAGTTCTTC. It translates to CASSFISGNSDEQFF.

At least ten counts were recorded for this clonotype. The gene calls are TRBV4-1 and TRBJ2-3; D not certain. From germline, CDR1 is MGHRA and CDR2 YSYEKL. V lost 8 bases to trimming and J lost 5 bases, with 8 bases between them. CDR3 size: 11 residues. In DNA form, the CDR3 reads TGCGCCAGCGCTTCTCGAGATACGCAGTATTTT. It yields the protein CASASRDTQYF.

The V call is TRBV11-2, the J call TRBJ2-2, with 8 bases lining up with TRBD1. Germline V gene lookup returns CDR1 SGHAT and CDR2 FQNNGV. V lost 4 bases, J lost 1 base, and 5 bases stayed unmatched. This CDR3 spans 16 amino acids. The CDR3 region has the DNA TGTGCCAGCAGCTCAGCAGGACAGGGGAACACCGGGGAGCTGTTTTTT. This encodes CASSSAGQGNTGELFF.

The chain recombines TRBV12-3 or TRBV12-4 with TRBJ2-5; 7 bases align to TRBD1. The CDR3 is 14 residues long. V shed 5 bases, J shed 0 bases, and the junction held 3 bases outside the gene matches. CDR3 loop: CASSRGQHQETQYF. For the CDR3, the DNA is TGTGCCAGCAGTCGGGGACAGCACCAAGAGACCCAGTACTTC.

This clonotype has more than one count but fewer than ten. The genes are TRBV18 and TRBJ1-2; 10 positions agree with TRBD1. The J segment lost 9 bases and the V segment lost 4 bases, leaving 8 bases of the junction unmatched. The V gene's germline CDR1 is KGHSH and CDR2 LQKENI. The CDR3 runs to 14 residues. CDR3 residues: CASSQGQGTKRYTF. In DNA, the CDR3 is TGTGCCAGCTCACAGGGACAGGGGACGAAGCGCTACACCTTC.